This T cell receptor beta chain was sequenced in a study of cytomegalovirus exposure and HLA in healthy donors. Study-wide points: A later analysis appeared to link common viral pathogens to several of the most significant clusters. A few of the chains that were CMV-associated were confirmed in vitro to be specific for CMV antigens.

Vbeta (60) and Jbeta (13) primers were used in the PCR. Sequenced by immunoSEQ multiplex PCR; TCRdb stores in-frame clones only, minus some. The sample holds about 170,000 clones. A note on this clone: The antigen remains undetermined.

Germline values: CDR1 LGHNT, CDR2 FRNRAP. This CDR3 region has 15 residues. J lost 4 bases, V lost 2 bases, and 4 bases had no gene match. This TCR was sampled from a woman aged 60-75 years in good health and CMV-seronegative. Material: PBMCs. The chain is built from TRBV12-5 and TRBJ1-2, with TRBD1 matching 10 bases. CDR3 region: CASGLPWTGGYGYTF. CDR3 nucleotide sequence: TGTGCTAGTGGTTTGCCCTGGACAGGGGGCTATGGCTACACCTTC.